The T cell receptor beta chain described here comes from a study of monozygotic twins with inflammatory bowel disease. The study, taken as a whole, reports: In patient repertoires, differing immunosuppressive treatments may have added some variability. By inverse Simpson index, TCRbeta diversity was lower in IBD patients than in healthy co-twins.

On this clonotype: Its target is not known.

TCRalpha and TCRbeta cDNA underwent two nested PCRs of around 15 and 9 cycles. Using the 5' RACE reads, TCRdb records one entry per CDR3 protein without DNA. The repertoire table contains 110,000 to 150,000 distinct CDR3 sequences. Input material: blood. This clonotype was sampled from a human donor with ulcerative colitis or Crohn's disease, or a healthy co-twin of an affected twin (not recorded which).

The CDR3 loop reads CQGRGATGPSYEQYF. V is TRBV20-1 and J is TRBJ2-7; lacking DNA, the TRBD1 call made by TCRdb goes unchecked. Germline V gene sequence: CDR1 DFQATT, CDR2 SNEGSKA (reference sequence). CDR3 length equals 15 residues.